This entry describes one T cell receptor beta chain. Its target is not known. This sample was taken from a study of CD8+ T cells in alopecia areata. Both peripheral blood and punch biopsies of lesional scalp skin were obtained from patients who had alopecia areata. Study findings and constraints: Scalp sequencing also captures normal skin's resident alphabeta T cells.

Extracted from the samples, RNA was reverse transcribed into cDNA to serve as the sequencing template. Assay used: immunoSEQ multiplex PCR; TCRdb lists only in-frame clones, some missing. The sample consists of fewer than 250,000 clones, 50% to 70% of them appearing once. Germline CDR1 and CDR2: MNHEY and SMNVEV (reference sequence). The CDR3 runs to 16 residues. V trimming: 0 bases; J trimming: 6 bases; junction bases outside the gene matches: 5. The sample in question was CD4+ T cells sorted from blood, obtained at week 0. The receptor was isolated from a human donor with alopecia areata. The rearrangement uses TRBV27 and TRBJ2-2, with 9 bases lining up with TRBD1. The CDR3 is CASSLSGTGLAGELFF. The CDR3 DNA follows: TGTGCCAGCAGTTTATCTGGGACAGGGTTGGCCGGGGAGCTGTTTTTT.